The 24 T cell receptor beta chains in this list originate from one sample, sequenced in a study of control samples from healthy donors and cancer patients. Using immunoSEQ multiplex PCR, the repertoire was profiled, and TCRdb retains in-frame clones only, with some absent. Of under 450,000 clones detected, around 90% appear once; the ten largest clones hold 5.5% to 8%. Sequences were obtained from PBMCs. These receptors originate from a man aged 35 to 55 with head and neck cancer.

The chain recombines TRBV9 with TRBJ2-2; D ambiguous. V was cut by 4 bases and J by 6 bases, with 10 bases left in between. This CDR3 spans 13 amino acids. Germline CDR1 reads SGDLS; CDR2 reads YYNGEE. Here the CDR3 reads CASSPSDPGELFF. The CDR3 DNA follows: TGTGCCAGCAGCCCATCTGACCCCGGGGAGCTGTTTTTT.

This clone showed up just a few times. This chain links TRBV5-1 with TRBJ2-6, with D perhaps matching TRBD1 (5 bases). The CDR3 is made up of 16 amino acids. Germline loops: CDR1 SGHRS, CDR2 YFSETQ. Trimming cost V 4 bases and J 0 bases, with 11 bases left between them. The DNA of the CDR3 is TGCGCCAGCAGCCAGGGCGGTGGCTCTGGGGCCAACGTCCTGACTTTC. It yields the protein CASSQGGGSGANVLTF.

The chain carries TRBV10-2 and TRBJ2-2, with unresolved D. Germline loops: CDR1 WSHSY, CDR2 SAAADI. The CDR3 extends over 14 amino acids. The V end was cut by 6 bases, the J end by 3 bases, with 11 bases between. DNA for the CDR3: TGCGCCAGCAGCCCAGGACCCTACACCGGGGAGCTGTTTTTT. Amino acids: CASSPGPYTGELFF.

This chain links TRBV29-1 with TRBJ1-1; TRBD1 matches at 8 bases. J gave up 4 bases and V 3 bases, and 10 bases lay outside the gene matches. The germline V gene encodes CDR1 SQVTM and CDR2 ANQGSEA. The CDR3 contains 15 residues. CDR3 coding DNA: TGCAGCGTTGATACCAGGGGGCCACAGAGCACTGAAGCTTTCTTT. Its translation: CSVDTRGPQSTEAFF. Together with reference TRBV29-1 and TRBJ1-1, the CDR3 gives the full variable domain: SAVISQKPSRDICQRGTSLTIQCQVDSQVTMMFWYRQQPGQSLTLIATANQGSEATYESGFVIDKFPISRPNLTFSTLTVSNMSPEDSSIYLCSVDTRGPQSTEAFFGQGTRLTVV.

In regard to this clone: This CDR3 is also generated by other DNA sequences in the sample. The chain uses TRBV5-4 and TRBJ2-7, with 9 nucleotides matching TRBD1. This CDR3 is 13 amino acids long. Germline V lookup: CDR1 SGHNT, CDR2 YYREEE (reference sequence). Trimming cost V 7 bases and J 1 base; bases outside gene matches: 3. The CDR3: CASRDRGSYEQYF. CDR3 coding DNA: TGTGCCAGCCGCGACAGGGGGTCCTACGAGCAGTACTTC. The whole variable domain, remainder taken from reference TRBV5-4 and TRBJ2-7, is ETGVTQSPTHLIKTRGQQVTLRCSSQSGHNTVSWYQQALGQGPQFIFQYYREEENGRGNFPPRFSGLQFPNYSSELNVNALELDDSALYLCASRDRGSYEQYFGPGTRLTVT.

V is TRBV7-3 and J is TRBJ2-7; D tentatively fits TRBD1 or TRBD2 (6 bases each). Germline-derived CDR1 and CDR2 are SGHTA and FQGTGA. Trimming pared 2 bases from V and 2 bases from J, leaving 13 bases between. The CDR3 covers 15 residues. This chain's CDR3 is CASSLGGQPPYEQYF. The CDR3 DNA reads TGTGCCAGCAGCTTAGGGGGGCAGCCCCCCTACGAGCAGTACTTC.

This clone is a singleton in its sample. The chain joins TRBV25-1 to TRBJ2-7; possibly TRBD1 or TRBD2 for D (5 bases each). Germline V gene data show CDR1 as MGHDK and CDR2 as SYGVNS. The CDR3 sequence is 12 residues long. Trimming left V 6 bases short and J 4 bases short, with 10 bases between. The DNA for the CDR3 is TGTGCCAGCAGCGGTTGGGGGTACGAGCAGTACTTC. Protein: CASSGWGYEQYF.

Note on this clone: This sample also contains other DNA sequences that code for the same CDR3. This chain uses TRBV4-3 with TRBJ1-1; D remains unclear. The CDR3 length is 13 residues. The germline V gene has CDR1 LGHNA and CDR2 YSLEER. V was cut by 1 base and J by 1 base, with 4 bases left in between. The CDR3 region has the DNA TGCGCCAGCAGCCAAGTATGGAACACTGAAGCTTTCTTT. Translated, it gives CASSQVWNTEAFF.

The V gene is TRBV19, the J gene TRBJ1-2; possible D gene TRBD1, 6 bases. V was shortened by 3 bases and J by 4 bases, with 12 bases between the two germline ends. Per germline, CDR1 LNHDA and CDR2 SQIVND (reference sequence). The CDR3 runs to 14 residues. CDR3 in DNA: TGTGCCAGTAGTATTGAGCAGGGGATCTATGGCTACACCTTC. This sequence encodes CASSIEQGIYGYTF.

V and J are TRBV19 and TRBJ2-1; TRBD2 matches 10 bases. The V segment lost 6 bases and the J segment 8 bases; nucleotides outside the gene matches: 7. Germline values: CDR1 LNHDA, CDR2 SQIVND (reference sequence). The CDR3 runs to 14 residues. The CDR3 DNA is TGTGCCAGTAGGTCCCTAGCGGGAGCCCATGAGCAGTTCTTC. Translated: CASRSLAGAHEQFF.

This chain connects TRBV9 to TRBJ2-3; a possible D gene is TRBD2 (7 bases). The CDR3 spans 15 residues. Germline V CDR1 and CDR2: SGDLS, YYNGEE. V shed 6 bases and J shed 2 bases, with 16 bases lying between them. In DNA, the CDR3 is TGTGCCAGCAAGAGGGGGGAGGGCCTCACAGATACGCAGTATTTT. It codes for CASKRGEGLTDTQYF.

The chain joins TRBV19 to TRBJ2-2; 14 bases map to TRBD2. CDR1 is LNHDA, CDR2 SQIVND, per germline (reference sequence). The CDR3 sequence is 16 residues long. V gave up 10 bases and J gave up 1 base; unmatched junction bases: 5. The CDR3 DNA follows: TGTGCCACTCGGACTAGCGGGAGGCAGAACACCGGGGAGCTGTTTTTT. Its translation: CATRTSGRQNTGELFF.

The sample holds a few counts of this clone. The genes are TRBV5-4 and TRBJ1-4; a possible D gene is TRBD1 (5 bases). The germline gives CDR1 SGHNT, CDR2 YYREEE (reference sequence). The CDR3 sequence is 15 residues long. Trimming removed 1 base from V and 2 bases from J, with 9 bases in between. The CDR3 loop is CASSLTGPTNEKLFF. Written as DNA, the CDR3 is TGTGCCAGCAGCTTGACAGGCCCCACTAATGAAAAACTGTTTTTT.

The rearrangement uses TRBV6-2 or TRBV6-3 and TRBJ1-6; D might be TRBD1 (5 bases). Germline-derived CDR1 and CDR2 are MNHEY and SVGEGT. The CDR3 spans 17 residues. V shed 6 bases and J shed 5 bases, with 20 bases lying between them. DNA of the CDR3: TGTGCCAGCAGCATCATAGGAGGGACGCAAAATAATTCACCCCTCCACTTT. Its translation is CASSIIGGTQNNSPLHF.

The gene calls are TRBV20-1 and TRBJ1-1, with D unclear. From germline, CDR1 is DFQATT and CDR2 SNEGSKA (reference sequence). Trimming took 3 bases from V and 1 from J, leaving 9 bases between them. The length of the CDR3 is 13 residues. DNA for the CDR3: TGCAGTGCTAGTGGCGGAGAGAACACTGAAGCTTTCTTT. Residues: CSASGGENTEAFF.

This clone appeared once. CDR3 in DNA: TGTGCCAGCAGTTATATGGGACAGCAGAACACTGAAGCTTTCTTT. This translates into CASSYMGQQNTEAFF. The V call is TRBV28, the J call TRBJ1-1; 7 bases fit TRBD1. This CDR3 region has 15 residues. Germline V gene sequence: CDR1 MDHEN, CDR2 SYDVKM. Germline trimming cut 4 bases from V and 1 base from J; bases unmatched to any gene: 6. Together with reference TRBV28 and TRBJ1-1, the CDR3 gives the full variable domain: DVKVTQSSRYLVKRTGEKVFLECVQDMDHENMFWYRQDPGLGLRLIYFSYDVKMKEKGDIPEGYSVSREKKERFSLILESASTNQTSMYLCASSYMGQQNTEAFFGQGTRLTVV.

The chain employs TRBV11-2 and TRBJ2-7; D is uncertain. Germline assignment: CDR1 SGHAT and CDR2 FQNNGV. The CDR3 consists of 10 residues. V lost 3 bases to trimming and J lost 7 bases, with 4 bases between them. The CDR3 coding sequence is TGTGCCAGCAGCTTCCGGGAGCAGTACTTC. The encoded protein is CASSFREQYF. The full variable domain, its missing parts supplied by reference TRBV11-2 and TRBJ2-7, is EAGVAQSPRYKIIEKRQSVAFWCNPISGHATLYWYQQILGQGPKLLIQFQNNGVVDDSQLPKDRFSAERLKGVDSTLKIQPAKLEDSAVYLCASSFREQYFGPGTRLTVT.

Note on this clone: The sample has other DNA sequences that encode this CDR3 too. This chain joins TRBV6-2 or TRBV6-3 and TRBJ1-5; possibly TRBD1 for D (5 bases). The CDR3 spans 14 residues. Germline values: CDR1 MNHEY, CDR2 SVGEGT. V was clipped by 0 bases and J by 4 bases, with 7 bases between them. The CDR3 reads CASSYSGGNQPQHF. The CDR3 DNA is TGTGCCAGCAGTTACTCCGGGGGAAATCAGCCCCAGCATTTT.

This clone was detected only once. The chain employs TRBV6-2 or TRBV6-3 and TRBJ1-5; the match to TRBD1 covers 11 bases. V lost 2 bases to trimming and J lost 3 bases; unmatched junction nucleotides: 3. CDR3 length: 16 residues. The germline gives CDR1 MNHEY, CDR2 SVGEGT. CDR3 residues: CASSYGDRGNNQPQHF. The CDR3 DNA sequence: TGTGCCAGCAGTTACGGGGACAGGGGGAACAATCAGCCCCAGCATTTT.

The rearrangement joins TRBV7-2 to TRBJ2-5; 13 nucleotides match TRBD2. CDR1 is SGHTA, CDR2 FQGNSA, per germline. The CDR3 has 15 residues. Losses at the gene ends were 3 bases for V and 2 bases for J; bases not matched to a gene: 0. The CDR3 DNA follows: TGTGCCAGCAGCTTGGGACTAGCGGGGCAAGAGACCCAGTACTTC. It is translated as CASSLGLAGQETQYF.

This chain uses TRBV9 with TRBJ1-3; D unclear. CDR1 is SGDLS and CDR2 is YYNGEE in the germline V gene. This CDR3 is built from 15 residues. V was cut by 0 bases and J by 2 bases, with 9 bases left in between. The CDR3 protein is CASSVGSITGNTIYF. The DNA of the CDR3 is TGTGCCAGCAGCGTAGGATCAATTACTGGAAACACCATATATTTT.

The chain has TRBV6-6 and TRBJ2-5; D is uncertain. Germline V gene lookup returns CDR1 MNHNY and CDR2 SVGAGI (reference sequence). V lost 2 bases to trimming and J lost 0 bases, with 7 bases between them. The CDR3 length is 14 residues. The CDR3 reads CASSYERYQETQYF. The CDR3 nucleotides read TGTGCCAGCAGTTACGAACGGTACCAAGAGACCCAGTACTTC.

As concerns this clone: The same CDR3 arises from other DNA sequences in this sample as well. The CDR3 spells CASSIDRAYEQYF. CDR3 coding DNA: TGTGCCAGTAGTATAGATCGGGCCTACGAGCAGTACTTC. This chain links TRBV19 with TRBJ2-7; D is ambiguous. V lost 0 bases, J lost 2 bases, and 5 bases lay in between. CDR1 is LNHDA, CDR2 SQIVND, per germline (reference sequence). This CDR3 has 13 amino acids.

The chain carries TRBV19 and TRBJ2-7; TRBD1 or TRBD2 may be the D gene (6 bases each). CDR1 is LNHDA and CDR2 is SQIVND in the germline V gene (reference sequence). The CDR3 runs 15 residues. Deletions cut 3 bases from V and 4 bases from J, with 16 bases between. The DNA for the CDR3 is TGTGCCAGTAGTATCGCGGCAGGGGAGGCTTACGAGCAGTACTTC. Amino acids: CASSIAAGEAYEQYF. Variable domain in full (rest from reference TRBV19 and TRBJ2-7): DGGITQSPKYLFRKEGQNVTLSCEQNLNHDAMYWYRQDPGQGLRLIYYSQIVNDFQKGDIAEGYSVSREKKESFPLTVTSAQKNPTAFYLCASSIAAGEAYEQYFGPGTRLTVT.